This T cell receptor (beta chain) was recorded in a study of blood T cell repertoires in COVID-19. The overall study: Whether acute or convalescent, the COVID-19 samples came from the United States, Italy and Spain.

Sequencing was performed with immunoSEQ multiplex PCR; in TCRdb, only in-frame clones are kept and a portion is missing. This table holds about 220,000 clones, around four fifths found once. CDR3 length: 14 residues. The J segment lost 4 bases and the V segment lost 11 bases, leaving 11 bases of the junction unmatched. The germline V gene encodes CDR1 ENHRY and CDR2 SYGVKD. Enrollees, about 18 to 90 years old, lived in 24 US areas. This TCR derives from a woman aged 45-59 years who had been exposed to COVID-19. The sample consisted of PBMCs or T cells enriched from blood (not recorded which). This chain connects TRBV10-3 to TRBJ2-3; 8 bases are shared with TRBD1. The CDR3 region is CAACPGGASDTQYF. In nucleotides, the CDR3 is TGTGCCGCATGCCCAGGGGGCGCATCAGATACGCAGTATTTT.